What follows are 21 T cell receptor beta chains derived from one specimen sequenced in a study of OX40 agonist ivuxolimab in advanced cancers. Here immunoSEQ multiplex PCR was the method, and the copy in TCRdb shows in-frame clones only, minus some. The data hold approximately 80,000 clones, with more than 75% observed a single time. The sequences come from CD4+ or CD8+ T cells sorted from blood, collected in a trial of the OX40 agonist ivuxolimab. Every receptor here comes from an adult with an advanced solid tumor such as melanoma, head and neck, liver or kidney cancer.

The rearrangement uses TRBV15 and TRBJ2-1, with D unclear. The CDR3 has 12 amino acids. The germline CDR1 and CDR2 sequences are LNHNV and YYDKDF (reference sequence). V shed 2 bases and J shed 6 bases, with 5 bases lying between them. The CDR3 reads CATSRLVNEQFF. The CDR3 coding sequence is TGTGCCACCAGCAGACTAGTCAATGAGCAGTTCTTC.

This CDR3 reads CLIQLQSSTEAFF. CDR3 sequence (DNA): TGCTTGATTCAACTACAGTCGAGCACTGAAGCTTTCTTT. The chain joins TRBV29-1 to TRBJ1-1; no clear D. This CDR3 is built from 13 residues. Germline V gene lookup returns CDR1 SQVTM and CDR2 ANQGSEA.

This sequence joins TRBV2 and TRBJ2-3; D gene unclear. This CDR3 has 11 amino acids. Trimming removed 8 bases at V and 3 bases at J, with 6 bases between. Germline loops: CDR1 SNHLY, CDR2 FYNNEI. CDR3 amino acids: CASGRTDTQYF. The CDR3 coding sequence is TGTGCCAGCGGCCGGACAGATACGCAGTATTTT. The full variable domain, rest sourced from reference TRBV2 and TRBJ2-3, is EPEVTQTPSHQVTQMGQEVILRCVPISNHLYFYWYRQILGQKVEFLVSFYNNEISEKSEIFDDQFSVERPDGSNFTLKIRSTKLEDSAMYFCASGRTDTQYFGPGTRLTVL.

The chain uses TRBV6-6 and TRBJ2-7; D is tentatively TRBD1 or TRBD2 (5 bases each). CDR1 and CDR2 (germline): MNHNY, SVGAGI (reference sequence). The CDR3 length is 13 residues. V was clipped by 3 bases and J by 6 bases, with 12 bases between them. The CDR3 loop is CASSYLSGAEQYF. DNA of the CDR3: TGTGCCAGCAGTTATCTCTCCGGGGCCGAGCAGTACTTC.

The chain recombines TRBV7-6 with TRBJ2-1; the D gene is possibly TRBD2 (6 bases). The CDR3 totals 18 residues. Trimming pared 5 bases from V and 4 bases from J, leaving 24 bases between. CDR1 SGHVS and CDR2 FNYEAQ come from the germline V gene. In DNA form, the CDR3 reads TGTGCCAGCAGCCCCGAGAAGACGGGACTGAGGTGGTACAATGAGCAGTTCTTC. Protein: CASSPEKTGLRWYNEQFF. Using reference TRBV7-6 and TRBJ2-1 for the parts outside the CDR3, the full variable domain is GAGVSQSPRYKVTKRGQDVALRCDPISGHVSLYWYRQALGQGPEFLTYFNYEAQQDKSGLPNDRFSAERPEGSISTLTIQRTEQRDSAMYRCASSPEKTGLRWYNEQFFGPGTRLTVL.

This clone appeared a single time. V usage is TRBV14 and J usage is TRBJ2-1; 8 bases align to TRBD2. The V gene's germline CDR1 is SGHDN and CDR2 FVKESK. J was trimmed by 5 bases and V by 1 base; bases with no gene match: 13. The CDR3 has 18 amino acids. The CDR3 reads CASSQVVGGRPPNNEQFF. DNA of the CDR3: TGTGCCAGCAGCCAAGTTGTTGGCGGGAGGCCCCCTAACAATGAGCAGTTCTTC.

V and J are TRBV27 and TRBJ1-1; perhaps TRBD1 as D (6 bases). The germline CDR1 and CDR2 sequences are MNHEY and SMNVEV (reference sequence). This CDR3 has 19 residues. The germline V and J ends were trimmed by 2 bases and 1 base, with 23 bases remaining between them. The CDR3 region is CASSLTPPYDRRPNTEAFF. CDR3 DNA: TGTGCCAGCAGTTTAACCCCCCCTTATGACAGGCGCCCGAACACTGAAGCTTTCTTT.

This chain links TRBV5-1 with TRBJ1-1, with no clear D. The CDR3 runs to 13 residues. V was trimmed by 4 bases and J by 0 bases, leaving 7 bases between them. CDR1 is SGHRS and CDR2 is YFSETQ in the germline V gene. The CDR3 DNA follows: TGCGCCAGCAGCCCGATTTTGAACACTGAAGCTTTCTTT. Amino acids: CASSPILNTEAFF.

This clone was seen just once. V gene TRBV28 combines with J gene TRBJ2-5, with D unclear. Germline V gives CDR1 MDHEN, CDR2 SYDVKM. Between the trimmed V and J ends, which lost 3 bases and 2 bases, there was a span of 10 bases. This CDR3 is 14 amino acids long. The CDR3 is CASSFGPDQETQYF. Here the CDR3 DNA reads TGTGCCAGCAGTTTCGGGCCGGATCAAGAGACCCAGTACTTC. The complete variable domain, with remaining parts taken from reference TRBV28 and TRBJ2-5, reads DVKVTQSSRYLVKRTGEKVFLECVQDMDHENMFWYRQDPGLGLRLIYFSYDVKMKEKGDIPEGYSVSREKKERFSLILESASTNQTSMYLCASSFGPDQETQYFGPGTRLLVL.

The chain recombines TRBV5-1 with TRBJ2-3, with 8 positions matching TRBD2. Germline lookup yields CDR1 SGHRS and CDR2 YFSETQ. V trimming: 4 bases; J trimming: 3 bases; junction bases outside the gene matches: 4. CDR3 length equals 14 residues. This CDR3 reads CASSPRLATDTQYF. CDR3 nucleotides: TGCGCCAGCAGCCCCCGACTAGCGACAGATACGCAGTATTTT.

The genes are TRBV10-1 and TRBJ2-2, with D possibly called TRBD1 or TRBD2 (5 bases each). The CDR3 spans 15 residues. Germline CDR1 WNHNN, CDR2 SYGVQD (reference sequence). Deletions cut 6 bases from V and 0 bases from J, with 11 bases between. CDR3 region: CASRPGTANTGELFF. CDR3 nucleotide sequence: TGCGCCAGCAGACCCGGGACGGCGAACACCGGGGAGCTGTTTTTT.

The chain links TRBV2 to TRBJ2-6; no clear D gene. The CDR3 is 13 residues long. Germline V gene data show CDR1 as SNHLY and CDR2 as FYNNEI. Trimming removed 8 bases at V and 3 bases at J, with 8 bases between. DNA of the CDR3: TGTGCCAGCCGTCCCCATGGGGCCAACGTCCTGACTTTC. Protein sequence: CASRPHGANVLTF.

This clone was observed once. The rearrangement joins TRBV7-9 to TRBJ2-3, with 9 bases identical to TRBD2. The CDR3 has 15 amino acids. The V and J ends lost 5 bases and 5 bases, in that order; junction bases with no gene match: 8. In germline, CDR1 is SEHNR, CDR2 FQNEAQ (reference sequence). CDR3 sequence (DNA): TGTGCCAGCAGCCGGGCGGGAGGGTCCGGAGATACGCAGTATTTT. It yields the protein CASSRAGGSGDTQYF.

This chain links TRBV5-1 with TRBJ1-4; perhaps TRBD1 as D (5 bases). V was shortened by 4 bases and J by 2 bases, with 12 bases between the two germline ends. This CDR3 spans 15 amino acids. Germline CDR1 is SGHRS and CDR2 is YFSETQ. The CDR3 reads CASSRSRDTNEKLFF. The DNA of the CDR3 is TGCGCCAGCAGCCGGTCAAGGGACACTAATGAAAAACTGTTTTTT. Filled out from reference TRBV5-1 and TRBJ1-4, the complete variable domain reads KAGVTQTPRYLIKTRGQQVTLSCSPISGHRSVSWYQQTPGQGLQFLFEYFSETQRNKGNFPGRFSGRQFSNSRSEMNVSTLELGDSALYLCASSRSRDTNEKLFFGSGTQLSVL.

This chain connects TRBV6-5 to TRBJ1-4; unclear D gene. The CDR3 loop spans 15 amino acids. Germline CDR1 and CDR2: MNHEY and SVGAGI. V lost 2 bases to trimming and J lost 5 bases, with 12 bases between them. The CDR3 nucleotides are TGTGCCAGCAGTTACAGCGCGGCAGGCAATGAAAAACTGTTTTTT. Its protein is CASSYSAAGNEKLFF.

The V call is TRBV6-1, the J call TRBJ1-1, with D maybe TRBD1 (6 bases). The CDR3 totals 15 residues. V dropped 5 bases and J dropped 2 bases, with 15 bases sitting between them. Germline V CDR1 and CDR2: MNHNS, SASEGT. The CDR3 region has the DNA TGTGCCAGCAGTCCCAGTACAGGGAGAAACACTGAAGCTTTCTTT. It encodes CASSPSTGRNTEAFF.

The V call is TRBV11-2, the J call TRBJ1-2; unclear D gene. V was cut by 5 bases and J by 5 bases, with 9 bases left in between. This CDR3 has 12 residues. Germline CDR1 reads SGHAT; CDR2 reads FQNNGV. The CDR3 loop reads CASSTLGYGYTF. The CDR3 region has the DNA TGTGCCAGCAGCACCCTTGGGTATGGCTACACCTTC.

The CDR3 is CASRGSGGNTGELFF. The CDR3 DNA follows: TGTGCCAGCAGGGGGTCCGGGGGGAACACCGGGGAGCTGTTTTTT. The chain employs TRBV27 and TRBJ2-2; tentatively, D is TRBD2 (6 bases). The V end was cut by 6 bases, the J end by 1 base, with 12 bases between. This CDR3 comprises 15 residues. Germline loops: CDR1 MNHEY, CDR2 SMNVEV (reference sequence).

This chain connects TRBV19 to TRBJ2-1, with D hard to call. Trimming removed 3 bases at V and 3 bases at J, with 12 bases between. Per the germline V gene, CDR1 is LNHDA and CDR2 is SQIVND (reference sequence). The CDR3 is 15 residues long. This CDR3 is CASSIEGGYYNEQFF. The CDR3 region has the DNA TGTGCCAGTAGTATCGAAGGTGGCTACTACAATGAGCAGTTCTTC.

The chain employs TRBV14 and TRBJ2-2; 16 bases align to TRBD2. The CDR3 is 20 amino acids. J was trimmed by 5 bases and V by 4 bases; bases with no gene match: 13. From germline, CDR1 is SGHDN and CDR2 FVKESK. CDR3 sequence reads: CASSPLPGLAGGPRTGELFF. The CDR3 DNA sequence: TGTGCCAGCAGCCCCCTGCCGGGACTAGCGGGAGGGCCTCGGACCGGGGAGCTGTTTTTT.

V gene TRBV2 combines with J gene TRBJ1-5; D is ambiguous. Germline CDR1 SNHLY, CDR2 FYNNEI. V was trimmed by 3 bases and J by 6 bases, leaving 12 bases between them. The CDR3 consists of 14 residues. The CDR3 region has the DNA TGTGCCAGCAGTGAGAATGCTGGGAGTCAGCCCCAGCATTTT. Its protein product is CASSENAGSQPQHF.